The T cell receptor beta chain described here comes from a study of T cells in Graves' hyperthyroidism and ophthalmopathy (dated 2019 in TCRdb). A note on the overall study: Peripheral blood was sampled at the time of initial diagnosis, prior to any treatment. A discovery cohort of about a hundred patients, roughly 40 with Graves' ophthalmopathy and approximately 57 with stable Graves' hyperthyroidism, was used to find distinguishing TCR V-J signatures. Whether ophthalmopathy could be predicted prospectively was tested in an independent validation cohort made up of 18 hyperthyroidism patients plus 17 patients who later progressed to ophthalmopathy. The roughly 94 discovery patients were randomly divided into training and test sets at a 7:3 ratio. Thyroid tissue and blood T-cell repertoires from about six Graves' hyperthyroidism patients were also compared in the study. Following sampling, methimazole starting at 30 mg daily was given to hyperthyroidism patients, and high-dose intravenous methylprednisolone was given to ophthalmopathy patients. According to the paper, TCR Vbeta CDR3 sequencing was carried out on about 140 peripheral blood samples, which came from fewer than 50 ophthalmopathy, around 75 hyperthyroidism and some 17 progressor patients. Beyond this particular receptor, the publication reports: Most expanded thyroid clonotypes (frequency above 0.001) were also detected in blood, suggesting blood repertoires may reflect thyroid immune responses. In validation, progression to ophthalmopathy was predicted by the model with roughly 69% sensitivity and nearly 75% specificity, a median of roughly six months before onset. No statistical method was used to set the sample size in advance, and investigators knew the group allocation. A 13 V-J signature model separated ophthalmopathy from stable hyperthyroidism, with roughly 88% sensitivity and roughly 81% specificity in cross-validation and 80%/75% in testing.

Ophthalmopathy patients had moderately to severely active disease, with a Clinical Activity Score of 3 or more, a NOSPECS grade of 4 or more, and a disease duration of less than 3 months. The study excluded patients with uncontrolled infections, other autoimmune diseases, pregnancy or lactation. Diagnoses relied on clinical symptoms, serum thyroxine and TRAb, thyroid ultrasound and orbital computed tomography. Ficoll-Paque density gradient centrifugation was used to isolate PBMCs from approximately 10 ml of fresh peripheral blood. Total RNA was extracted with Trizol reagent, and quality was checked on an Agilent 2100 Bioanalyzer. The TCR beta CDR3 regions were amplified from RNA transcripts. The TCR CDR3 was subjected to a first round of RT-PCR using the HTBI primer set and the Qiagen OneStep RT-PCR kit. Libraries were constructed in a second round of multiplex PCR, after which size selection and purification were carried out. Paired-end sequencing of the libraries was performed with 100 bp reads on an Illumina HiSeq2000. The source study handled its data this way. SOAPnuke was used to process the raw data, removing reads that contained adapters or uncalled bases, had a mean Phred below 15, or lacked an exact match to the constant primer or identifier. High-quality paired reads were merged using COPE v1.2.5, and each unique nucleotide sequence was defined as a clonotype. MiTCR v1.1 was used to align clonotypes to the IMGT TRBV, TRBD and TRBJ reference segments. Only V-J combinations with frequency above 0.0001, covering 98% to 99.2% of repertoires, were analysed. A TCS score was defined as the ratio of F50 (clonal expansion) to E x V (chaos), with BLOSUM62-based TCRdist applied between CDR3 peptides within each V-J. Welch's t-statistics and random forest reduced around 510 V-J features to about 13, which were used in a naive Bayes classifier (R e1071). The public reads were run again by TCRdb, first through fastp at Q25 and then through MiXCR, and only productive beta chains were kept. Every distinct CDR3 protein forms one entry, paired with its most common genes and DNA. What appears here as the V and J calls and clone size reflects TCRdb's work, not the paper's. The sample profile shows 250,000 or so distinct CDR3 sequences; roughly 17% of them were found once. 28% of the sample belongs to the ten largest clones.

Many counts were recorded for this clonotype. The antigen it binds to is not known. No much larger clone is present one base from it, and per-base qualities are unavailable. Sequenced: blood. The source of this sequence is a woman in her late teens or twenties with Graves' ophthalmopathy.

The bases are TGCAGTGCTAGGATCCTAGGGCTCAATGAGCAGTTCTTC. Its protein product is CSARILGLNEQFF. This chain is built from TRBV20-1 and TRBJ2-1; a confident D gene designation cannot be given. Trimming at the junction amounts to 3 bases on V and 6 bases on J, and the germline ends lie 12 bases apart. CDR1 and CDR2 are drawn from the germline V gene (reference sequence): DFQATT, SNEGSKA. The CDR3 measures 13 amino acids from cysteine to phenylalanine. Only the CDR3 region is kept as DNA, spanning 39 bases read in frame from base 1.